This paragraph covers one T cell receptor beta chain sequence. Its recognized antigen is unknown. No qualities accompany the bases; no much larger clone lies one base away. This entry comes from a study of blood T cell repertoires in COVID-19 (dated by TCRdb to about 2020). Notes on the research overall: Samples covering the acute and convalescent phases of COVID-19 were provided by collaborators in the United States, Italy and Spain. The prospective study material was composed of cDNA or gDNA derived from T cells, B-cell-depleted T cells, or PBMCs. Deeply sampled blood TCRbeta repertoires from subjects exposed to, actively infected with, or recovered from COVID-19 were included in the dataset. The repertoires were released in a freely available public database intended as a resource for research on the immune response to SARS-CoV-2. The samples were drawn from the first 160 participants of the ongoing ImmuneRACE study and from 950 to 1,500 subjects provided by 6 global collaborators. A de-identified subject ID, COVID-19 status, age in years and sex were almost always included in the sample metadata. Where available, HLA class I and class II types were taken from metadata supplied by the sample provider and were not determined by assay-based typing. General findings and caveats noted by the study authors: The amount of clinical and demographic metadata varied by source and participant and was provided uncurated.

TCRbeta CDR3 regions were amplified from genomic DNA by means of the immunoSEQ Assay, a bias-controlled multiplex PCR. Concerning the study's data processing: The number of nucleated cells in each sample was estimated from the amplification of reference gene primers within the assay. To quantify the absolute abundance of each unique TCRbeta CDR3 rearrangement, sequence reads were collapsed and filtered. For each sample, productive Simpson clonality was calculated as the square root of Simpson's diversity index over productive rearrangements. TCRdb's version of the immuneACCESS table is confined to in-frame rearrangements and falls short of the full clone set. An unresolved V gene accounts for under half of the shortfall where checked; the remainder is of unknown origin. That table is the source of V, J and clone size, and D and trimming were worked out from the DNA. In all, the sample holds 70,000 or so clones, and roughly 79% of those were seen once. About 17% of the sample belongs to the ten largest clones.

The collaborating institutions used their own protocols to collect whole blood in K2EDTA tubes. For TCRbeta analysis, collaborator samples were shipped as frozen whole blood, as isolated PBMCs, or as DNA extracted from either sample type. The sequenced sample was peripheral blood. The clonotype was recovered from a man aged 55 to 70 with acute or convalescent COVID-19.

The base sequence is TGTGCCAGCAGCTTAGGAGGGAGCGACACCGGGGAGCTGTTTTTT. It translates as CASSLGGSDTGELFF. The rearranged chain carries TRBV11-3 and TRBJ2-2; the D gene is possibly TRBD2, with 5 bases matching. The junction carries 9 bases between V and J, which are trimmed by 1 base and 3 bases respectively. Its CDR3 holds 15 amino acids, cysteine through phenylalanine. Only the CDR3 portion is preserved as DNA: 45 bases, with reading frame beginning at the first base. The CDR1 and CDR2 encoded by the germline V gene are SGHNT and YENEEA.